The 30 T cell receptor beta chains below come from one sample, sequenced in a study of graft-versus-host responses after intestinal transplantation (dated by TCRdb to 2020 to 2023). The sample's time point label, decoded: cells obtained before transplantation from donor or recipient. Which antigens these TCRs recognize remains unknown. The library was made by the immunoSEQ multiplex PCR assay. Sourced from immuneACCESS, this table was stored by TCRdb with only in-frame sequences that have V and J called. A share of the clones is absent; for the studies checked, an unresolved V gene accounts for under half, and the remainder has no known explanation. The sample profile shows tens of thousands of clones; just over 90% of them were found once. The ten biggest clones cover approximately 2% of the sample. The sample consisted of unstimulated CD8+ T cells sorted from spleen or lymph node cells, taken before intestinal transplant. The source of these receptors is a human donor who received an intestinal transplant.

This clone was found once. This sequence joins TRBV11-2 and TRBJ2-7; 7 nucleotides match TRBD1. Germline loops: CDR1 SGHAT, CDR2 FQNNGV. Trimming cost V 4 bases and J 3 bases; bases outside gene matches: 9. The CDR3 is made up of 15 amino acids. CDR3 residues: CASSSARGPNYEQYF. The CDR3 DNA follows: TGTGCCAGCAGCTCGGCTAGGGGGCCGAACTACGAGCAGTACTTC.

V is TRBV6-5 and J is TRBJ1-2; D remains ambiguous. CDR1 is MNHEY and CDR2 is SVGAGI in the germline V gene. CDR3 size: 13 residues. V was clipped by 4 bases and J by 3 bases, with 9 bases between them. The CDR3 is CASSFRHYYGYTF. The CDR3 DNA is TGTGCCAGCAGTTTCAGGCACTACTATGGCTACACCTTC.

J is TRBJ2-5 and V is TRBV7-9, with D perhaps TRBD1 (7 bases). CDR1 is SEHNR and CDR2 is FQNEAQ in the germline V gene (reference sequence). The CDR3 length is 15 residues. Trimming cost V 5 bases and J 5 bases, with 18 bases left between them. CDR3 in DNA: TGTGCCAGCAGCCCCGCAGGGGGGACATCTGAGACCCAGTACTTC. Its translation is CASSPAGGTSETQYF.

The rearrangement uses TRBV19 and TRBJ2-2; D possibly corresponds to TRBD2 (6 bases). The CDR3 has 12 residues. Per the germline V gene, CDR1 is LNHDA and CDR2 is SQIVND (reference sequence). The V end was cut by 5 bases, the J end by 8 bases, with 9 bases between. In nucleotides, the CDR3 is TGTGCCAGTAGTCAGGGAGGAGGGGAGCTGTTTTTT. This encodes CASSQGGGELFF.

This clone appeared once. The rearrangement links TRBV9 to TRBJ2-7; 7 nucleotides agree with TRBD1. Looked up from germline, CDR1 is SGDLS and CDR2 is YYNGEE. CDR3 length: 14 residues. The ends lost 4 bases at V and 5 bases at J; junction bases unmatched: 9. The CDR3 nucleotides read TGTGCCAGCAGCTCCCGACAGGGAATCAACGAGCAGTACTTC. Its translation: CASSSRQGINEQYF.

CDR3 sequence: CATRGGVSDTQYF. The CDR3 DNA reads TGTGCCACCAGAGGGGGTGTCTCTGATACGCAGTATTTT. This chain links TRBV15 with TRBJ2-3; TRBD1 might be the D (6 bases). The ends were cut back, 6 bases at V and 6 bases at J, with 13 bases in the middle. Germline assignment: CDR1 LNHNV and CDR2 YYDKDF (reference sequence). This CDR3 has 13 residues. The whole variable domain, remainder taken from reference TRBV15 and TRBJ2-3, is DAMVIQNPRYQVTQFGKPVTLSCSQTLNHNVMYWYQQKSSQAPKLLFHYYDKDFNNEADTPDNFQSRRPNTSFCFLDIRSPGLGDTAMYLCATRGGVSDTQYFGPGTRLTVL.

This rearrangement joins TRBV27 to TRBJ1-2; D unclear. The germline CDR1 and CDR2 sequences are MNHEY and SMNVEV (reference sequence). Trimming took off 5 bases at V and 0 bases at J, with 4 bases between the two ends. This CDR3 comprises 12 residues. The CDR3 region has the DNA TGTGCCAGCAGTCGTCCTAACTATGGCTACACCTTC. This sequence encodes CASSRPNYGYTF.

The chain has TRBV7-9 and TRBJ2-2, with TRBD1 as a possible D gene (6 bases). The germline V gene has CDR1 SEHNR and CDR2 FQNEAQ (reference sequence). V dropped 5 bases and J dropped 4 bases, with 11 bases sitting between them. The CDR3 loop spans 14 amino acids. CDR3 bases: TGTGCCAGCAGCCCAGGGGCCCGCACCGGGGAGCTGTTTTTT. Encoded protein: CASSPGARTGELFF. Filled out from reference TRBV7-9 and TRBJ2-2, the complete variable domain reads DTGVSQNPRHKITKRGQNVTFRCDPISEHNRLYWYRQTLGQGPEFLTYFQNEAQLEKSRLLSDRFSAERPKGSFSTLEIQRTEQGDSAMYLCASSPGARTGELFFGEGSRLTVL.

The CDR3 here is CATAVDYANEQFF. The CDR3, as DNA: TGTGCCACCGCTGTGGACTACGCCAATGAGCAGTTCTTC. The J gene is TRBJ2-1, the V gene TRBV28, with TRBD2 as a possible D gene (6 bases). V was clipped by 10 bases and J by 6 bases, with 16 bases between them. The CDR3 has 13 amino acids. Germline V gene lookup returns CDR1 MDHEN and CDR2 SYDVKM.

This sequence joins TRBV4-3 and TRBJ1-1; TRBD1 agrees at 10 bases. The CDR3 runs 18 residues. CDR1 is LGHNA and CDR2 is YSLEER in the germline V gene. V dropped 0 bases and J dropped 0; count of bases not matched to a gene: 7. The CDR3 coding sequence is TGCGCCAGCAGCCAAGACGGACCGGGACAGGGGATGAACACTGAAGCTTTCTTT. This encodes CASSQDGPGQGMNTEAFF.

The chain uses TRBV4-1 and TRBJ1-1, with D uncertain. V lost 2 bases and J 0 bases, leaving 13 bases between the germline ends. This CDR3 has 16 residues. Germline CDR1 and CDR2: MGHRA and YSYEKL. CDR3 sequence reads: CASSQPERRVNTEAFF. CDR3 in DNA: TGCGCCAGCAGCCAACCTGAAAGACGGGTGAACACTGAAGCTTTCTTT.

CDR3 sequence: CASSQGQGGYEQYF. The CDR3 region has the DNA TGTGCCAGTAGTCAAGGACAGGGCGGTTACGAGCAGTACTTC. V gene TRBV19 combines with J gene TRBJ2-7, with 8 bases fitting TRBD1. The CDR3 is 14 residues long. V gave up 5 bases and J gave up 4 bases; unmatched junction bases: 7. The V gene's germline CDR1 is LNHDA and CDR2 SQIVND (reference sequence).

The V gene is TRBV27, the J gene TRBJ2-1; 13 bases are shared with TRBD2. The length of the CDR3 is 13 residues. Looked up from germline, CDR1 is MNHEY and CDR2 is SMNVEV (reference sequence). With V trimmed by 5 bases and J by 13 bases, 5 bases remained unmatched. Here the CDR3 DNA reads TGTGCCAGCAGTCCTGGGACTAGCGGGGACCAGTTCTTC. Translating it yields CASSPGTSGDQFF.

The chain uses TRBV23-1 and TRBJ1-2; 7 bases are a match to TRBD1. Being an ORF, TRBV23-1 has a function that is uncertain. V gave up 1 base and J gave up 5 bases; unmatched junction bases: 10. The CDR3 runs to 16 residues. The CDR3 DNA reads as TGCGCCAGCAGTCAATGTATCAGGGGGGCCTCGTATGGCTACACCTTC. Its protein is CASSQCIRGASYGYTF.

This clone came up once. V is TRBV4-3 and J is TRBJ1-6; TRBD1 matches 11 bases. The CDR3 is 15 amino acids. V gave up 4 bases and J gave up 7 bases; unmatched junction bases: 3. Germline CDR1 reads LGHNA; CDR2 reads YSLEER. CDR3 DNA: TGCGCCAGCAGCCCGGACAGGGGGCAGAATTCACCCCTCCACTTT. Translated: CASSPDRGQNSPLHF.

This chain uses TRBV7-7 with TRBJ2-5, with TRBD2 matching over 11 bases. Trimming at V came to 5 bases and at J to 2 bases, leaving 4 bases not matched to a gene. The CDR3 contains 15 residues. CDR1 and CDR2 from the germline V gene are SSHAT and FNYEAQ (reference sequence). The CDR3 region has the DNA TGTGCCAGCAGCGCTAGCGGGGGGATACAAGAGACCCAGTACTTC. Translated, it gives CASSASGGIQETQYF.

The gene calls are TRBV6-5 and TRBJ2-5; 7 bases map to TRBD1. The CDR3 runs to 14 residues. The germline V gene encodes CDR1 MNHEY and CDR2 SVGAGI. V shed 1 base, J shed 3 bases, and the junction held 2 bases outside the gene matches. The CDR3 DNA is TGTGCCAGCAGTTACTTCGGGACAGAAGAGACCCAGTACTTC. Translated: CASSYFGTEETQYF.

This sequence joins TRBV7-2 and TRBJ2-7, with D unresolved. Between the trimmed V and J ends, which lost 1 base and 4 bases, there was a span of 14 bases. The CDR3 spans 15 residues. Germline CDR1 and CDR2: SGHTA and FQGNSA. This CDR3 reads CASSLGQNYQYEQYF. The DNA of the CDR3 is TGTGCCAGCAGCTTAGGTCAGAACTACCAGTACGAGCAGTACTTC.

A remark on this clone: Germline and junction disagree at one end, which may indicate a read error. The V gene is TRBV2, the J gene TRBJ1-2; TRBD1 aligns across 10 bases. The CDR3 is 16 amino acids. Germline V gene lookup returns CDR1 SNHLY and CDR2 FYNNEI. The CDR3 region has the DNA TGTGCCAGCAGGGAAGGGACAGGGGCCACTGGTCCCCTCTACACCTTC. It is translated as CASREGTGATGPLYTF.

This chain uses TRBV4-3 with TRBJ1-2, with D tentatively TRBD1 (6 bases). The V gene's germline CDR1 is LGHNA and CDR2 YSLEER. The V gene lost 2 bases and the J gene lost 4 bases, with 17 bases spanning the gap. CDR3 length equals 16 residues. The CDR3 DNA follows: TGCGCCAGCAGCCAACGAGGCGGGGGCCTCTCCTATGGCTACACCTTC. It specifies CASSQRGGGLSYGYTF.

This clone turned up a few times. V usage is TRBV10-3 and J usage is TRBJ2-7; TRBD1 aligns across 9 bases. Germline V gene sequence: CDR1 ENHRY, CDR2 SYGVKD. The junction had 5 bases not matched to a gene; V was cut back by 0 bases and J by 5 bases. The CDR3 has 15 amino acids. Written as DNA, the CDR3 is TGTGCCATCAGTGAGTCGGGACAGGGTATCGACGAGCAGTACTTC. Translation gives CAISESGQGIDEQYF.

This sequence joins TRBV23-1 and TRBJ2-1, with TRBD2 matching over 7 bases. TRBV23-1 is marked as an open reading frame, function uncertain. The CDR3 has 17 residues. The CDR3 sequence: CASHPPAAGGLGVEQFF. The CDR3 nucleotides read TGCGCGTCGCACCCCCCAGCAGCCGGGGGGTTAGGGGTTGAGCAGTTCTTC.

CDR3 protein: CASSAPPGQGTEAFF. CDR3 coding DNA: TGTGCCAGCAGCGCCCCACCGGGACAGGGAACTGAAGCTTTCTTT. V usage is TRBV7-2 and J usage is TRBJ1-1; 9 bases map to TRBD1. With V trimmed by 5 bases and J by 5 bases, 9 bases remained unmatched. The CDR3 contains 15 residues. The V gene's germline CDR1 is SGHTA and CDR2 FQGNSA. The full variable domain, in which reference TRBV7-2 and TRBJ1-1 provide the parts outside the CDR3, is GAGVSQSPSNKVTEKGKDVELRCDPISGHTALYWYRQSLGQGLEFLIYFQGNSAPDKSGLPSDRFSAERTGGSVSTLTIQRTQQEDSAVYLCASSAPPGQGTEAFFGQGTRLTVV.

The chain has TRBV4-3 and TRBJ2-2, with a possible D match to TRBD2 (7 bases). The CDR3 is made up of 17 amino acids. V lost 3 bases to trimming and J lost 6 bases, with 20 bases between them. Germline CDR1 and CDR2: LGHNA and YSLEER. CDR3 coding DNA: TGCGCCAGCAGCCACCTCATCGGAGGGGGAGGGGCCGGGGAGCTGTTTTTT. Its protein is CASSHLIGGGGAGELFF.

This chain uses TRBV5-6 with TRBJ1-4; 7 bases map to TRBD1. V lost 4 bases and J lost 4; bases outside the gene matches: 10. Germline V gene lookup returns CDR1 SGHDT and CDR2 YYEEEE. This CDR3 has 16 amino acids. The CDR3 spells CASSLITGEHNEKLFF. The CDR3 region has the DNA TGTGCCAGCAGCCTCATCACAGGGGAGCATAATGAAAAACTGTTTTTT.

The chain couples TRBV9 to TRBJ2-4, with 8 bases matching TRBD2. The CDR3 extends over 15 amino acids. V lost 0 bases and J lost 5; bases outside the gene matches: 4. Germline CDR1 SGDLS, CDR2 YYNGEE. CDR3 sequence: CASSVAGGPQNIQYF. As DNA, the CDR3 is TGTGCCAGCAGCGTAGCGGGGGGGCCGCAAAACATTCAGTACTTC.

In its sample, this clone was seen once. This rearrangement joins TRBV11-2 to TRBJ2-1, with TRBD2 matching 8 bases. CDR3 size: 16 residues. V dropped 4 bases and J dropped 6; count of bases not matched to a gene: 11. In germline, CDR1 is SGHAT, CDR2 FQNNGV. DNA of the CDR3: TGTGCCAGCAGCTCGCTACGAGCGGGGGAGGGCAATGAGCAGTTCTTC. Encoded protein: CASSSLRAGEGNEQFF.

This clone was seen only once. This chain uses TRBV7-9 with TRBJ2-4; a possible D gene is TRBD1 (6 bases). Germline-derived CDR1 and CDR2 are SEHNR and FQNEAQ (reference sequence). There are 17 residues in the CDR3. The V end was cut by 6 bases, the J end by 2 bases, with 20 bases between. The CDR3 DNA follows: TGTGCCAGCAGTGCAGTCAGGGGCGCATCCCCCAAAAACATTCAGTACTTC. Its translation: CASSAVRGASPKNIQYF.

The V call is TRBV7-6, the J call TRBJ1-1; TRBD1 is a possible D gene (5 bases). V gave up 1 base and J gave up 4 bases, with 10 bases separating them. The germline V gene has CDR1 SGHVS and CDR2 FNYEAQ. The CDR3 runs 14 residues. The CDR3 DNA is TGTGCCAGCAGCTTAGGCGGGGGGGTCACTGAAGCTTTCTTT. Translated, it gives CASSLGGGVTEAFF.

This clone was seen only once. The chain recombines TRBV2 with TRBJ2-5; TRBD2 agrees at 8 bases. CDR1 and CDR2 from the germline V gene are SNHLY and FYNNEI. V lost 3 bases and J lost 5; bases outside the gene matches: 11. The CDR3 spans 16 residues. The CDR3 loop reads CASSERAGGGRETQYF. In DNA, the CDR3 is TGTGCCAGCAGTGAGCGGGCGGGGGGTGGTCGGGAGACCCAGTACTTC.